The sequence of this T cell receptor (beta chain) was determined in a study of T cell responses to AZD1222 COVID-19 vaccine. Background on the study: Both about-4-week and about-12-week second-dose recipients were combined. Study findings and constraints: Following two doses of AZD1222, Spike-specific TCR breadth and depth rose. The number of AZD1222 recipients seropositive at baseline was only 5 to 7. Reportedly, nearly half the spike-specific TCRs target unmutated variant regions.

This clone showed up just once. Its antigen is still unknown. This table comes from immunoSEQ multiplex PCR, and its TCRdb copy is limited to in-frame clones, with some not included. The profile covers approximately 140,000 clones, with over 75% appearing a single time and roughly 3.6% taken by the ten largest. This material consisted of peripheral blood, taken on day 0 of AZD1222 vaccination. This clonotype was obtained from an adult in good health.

DNA for the CDR3: TGTGCCAGCAGCTTTACAGGGGGTGTGGAGACCCAGTACTTC. Translating it yields CASSFTGGVETQYF. The gene calls are TRBV7-6 and TRBJ2-5; 8 positions agree with TRBD1. This CDR3 is 14 amino acids long. V lost 3 bases, J lost 5 bases, and 5 bases stayed unmatched. Per the germline V gene, CDR1 is SGHVS and CDR2 is FNYEAQ.